These T cell receptor beta chains were read from a single sample in a study of technical replicates of blood from four donors. Generated by immunoSEQ multiplex PCR, the TCRdb table keeps only in-frame clones and is missing some. The table includes tens of thousands of clones, nearly 95% detected once. Sample: T cells isolated from PBMCs. The origin of the receptors is a human donor in good health. Each CDR3 is given with its conserved first and last residue. D genes are given only for firm matches. Rows give clone size only sometimes, using once, few, many, or a class for an expanded clone.

v_call,clone_size,d_call,j_call,cdr3_nt,cdr3_aa
TRBV19,-,-,TRBJ1-1,TGTGCCAGTAGTATTTCCTGGGGCGGCACTGAAGCTTTCTTT,CASSISWGGTEAFF
TRBV10-3,-,-,TRBJ1-1,TGTGCCATCACGGCGGATTTGAACACTGAAGCTTTCTTT,CAITADLNTEAFF
TRBV15,-,-,TRBJ2-1,TGTGCCACCAGCAGCAGACTAGCCTACAATGAGCAGTTCTTC,CATSSRLAYNEQFF
TRBV21-1,-,-,TRBJ1-2,TGTGCCAGCACCCCCGGGAACTATGGCTACACCTTC,CASTPGNYGYTF
TRBV19,-,-,TRBJ1-5,TGTGCCAGTAGTCACTATAATAGCAATCAGCCCCAGCATTTT,CASSHYNSNQPQHF
TRBV9,-,TRBD1,TRBJ2-5,TGTGCCAGCAGCTCATGGACAGGGGGAGAGACCCAGTACTTC,CASSSWTGGETQYF
TRBV9,-,TRBD2,TRBJ2-7,TGTGCCAGCAGCGTTAGCGGGACCCAGAGCTCCTACGAGCAGTACTTC,CASSVSGTQSSYEQYF
TRBV7-3,-,TRBD2,TRBJ2-2,TGTGCCAGCAGCCAAGGACTAGCGGGATTAAACACCGGGGAGCTGTTTTTT,CASSQGLAGLNTGELFF
TRBV4-1,-,TRBD2,TRBJ2-1,TGCGCCAGCAGCCGGTCCGAGCGGGGAACCTACAATGAGCAGTTCTTC,CASSRSERGTYNEQFF
TRBV5-6,-,TRBD2,TRBJ2-7,TGTGCCAGCAGCTTGTTAGCGGGAGGGCAATACGAGCAGTACTTC,CASSLLAGGQYEQYF
TRBV7-9,-,-,TRBJ2-1,TGTGCCAGCAGCTTCGACAGGATGGTGAGTGAGCAGTTCTTC,CASSFDRMVSEQFF
TRBV19,-,TRBD2,TRBJ2-1,TGTGCCAGTACTTTAACGGGAGCGGGAGTAGACAATGAGCAGTTCTTC,CASTLTGAGVDNEQFF
TRBV5-6,-,-,TRBJ2-3,TGTGCCAGCAGTCCTCGCCGGGACAACCCTAGAGATACGCAGTATTTT,CASSPRRDNPRDTQYF
TRBV5-4,-,-,TRBJ2-2,TGTGCCAGCAGCTTCGGGAGCAGCACCGGGGAGCTGTTTTTT,CASSFGSSTGELFF
TRBV6-5,-,-,TRBJ2-1,TGTGCCAGCAGTTATTTCCGGGATAACAACAATGAGCAGTTCTTC,CASSYFRDNNNEQFF
TRBV2,-,-,TRBJ2-1,TGTGCCAGCAGTTTAGCCTACAATGAGCAGTTCTTC,CASSLAYNEQFF
TRBV5-1,-,-,TRBJ1-1,TGCGCCAGCAGCTTGACCGGCACTGAAGCTTTCTTT,CASSLTGTEAFF
TRBV7-4,-,-,TRBJ1-4,TGTGCCAGCAGCTTTAGTTCAAACAGGCCATCTCATGAAAAACTGTTTTTT,CASSFSSNRPSHEKLFF
TRBV5-1,-,TRBD2,TRBJ2-5,TGCGCCAGCAGCTTGGACACTAGCGGACAAGAGACCCAGTACTTC,CASSLDTSGQETQYF
TRBV6-6,-,TRBD1,TRBJ1-1,TGTGCCAGCACTTTAACCCGGGACAGCGGAACTGAAGCTTTCTTT,CASTLTRDSGTEAFF
TRBV9,-,TRBD1,TRBJ1-2,TGTGCCAGCAGCGTGGACAGGTCAAACTATTATGGCTACACCTTC,CASSVDRSNYYGYTF
TRBV19,-,-,TRBJ2-1,TGTGCCAGTAGTAAGGGGGAGGGCCTCGTCAATGAGCAGTTCTTC,CASSKGEGLVNEQFF
TRBV29-1,-,-,TRBJ2-7,TGCAGCGCGTGGGGGCTGGTCGACTCCTACGAGCAGTACTTC,CSAWGLVDSYEQYF
TRBV18,-,-,TRBJ1-2,TGTGCCAGCTCACCCCGGACAGAAGCTAACTATGGCTACACCTTC,CASSPRTEANYGYTF
TRBV12-5,-,-,TRBJ2-1,TGTGCTAGTGGTTTGGGTAGGCGTGGGGCCAATGAGCAGTTCTTC,CASGLGRRGANEQFF
TRBV30,-,-,TRBJ1-2,TGTGCCTGGAGCGAGGGGGGGACATACTATGGCTACACCTTC,CAWSEGGTYYGYTF
TRBV10-3,-,TRBD2,TRBJ2-1,TGTGCCATCAGTGAGTATAGACTAGCGGGAGATCGGAATGAGCAGTTCTTC,CAISEYRLAGDRNEQFF
TRBV19,-,-,TRBJ2-7,TGTGCCAGTAGTATAGTATCCGCGGACGAGCAGTACTTC,CASSIVSADEQYF
TRBV5-1,once,-,TRBJ1-1,TGCGCCAGCAGCACCCGGGGGGACACTGAAGCTTTCTTT,CASSTRGDTEAFF
TRBV9,-,TRBD2,TRBJ2-3,TGTGCCAGCAGTTCTCCGGCGGGAGTAACAGATACGCAGTATTTT,CASSSPAGVTDTQYF
TRBV9,-,-,TRBJ1-2,TGTGCCAGCAGCTTCCTAGGCAGCCTATTCTATGGCTACACCTTC,CASSFLGSLFYGYTF
TRBV7-6,-,TRBD2,TRBJ2-3,TGTGCCAGCAGCCTCGGACTAGCAACAGATACGCAGTATTTT,CASSLGLATDTQYF
TRBV7-3,-,TRBD2,TRBJ2-2,TGTGCCAGCAGGTCTCTTAGGGAGGGCGCTCCCGGGGAGCTGTTTTTT,CASRSLREGAPGELFF
TRBV12-5,-,TRBD2,TRBJ2-7,TGTGCTAGTGGTTTACTAGCGGGAGTAAGAGAGCAGTACTTC,CASGLLAGVREQYF
TRBV6-1,-,-,TRBJ2-1,TGTGCCAGCAGAGGGGGTCGCAATGAGCAGTTCTTC,CASRGGRNEQFF
TRBV2,-,-,TRBJ2-3,TGTGCCAGCAGCATGGGGGAGGGCACAGATACGCAGTATTTT,CASSMGEGTDTQYF
TRBV25-1,-,TRBD1,TRBJ2-7,TGTGCCAGCCGACAGGGTCTCTACGAGCAGTACTTC,CASRQGLYEQYF
TRBV10-3,-,TRBD1,TRBJ2-3,TGTGCCATCAGTGAGTATAGGACAGGGGGAACCACAGATACGCAGTATTTT,CAISEYRTGGTTDTQYF
TRBV6-5,once,-,TRBJ1-1,TGTGCCAGCAGTTTGAATACAGCCATGAACACTGAAGCTTTCTTT,CASSLNTAMNTEAFF
TRBV7-9,-,-,TRBJ2-5,TGTGCCAGCAGTTTGGACTCCCAAGAGACCCAGTACTTC,CASSLDSQETQYF
TRBV10-1,few,-,TRBJ1-5,TGCGCCAGCTGCGGACAAAGGAATCAGCCCCAGCATTTT,CASCGQRNQPQHF
TRBV18,-,-,TRBJ2-3,TGTGCCAGCTCACCAATATCGCAGGGCACAGATACGCAGTATTTT,CASSPISQGTDTQYF
TRBV9,-,TRBD2,TRBJ2-7,TGTGCCAGCAGCTCCGCTAGCGGGTCCTACGAGCAGTACTTC,CASSSASGSYEQYF